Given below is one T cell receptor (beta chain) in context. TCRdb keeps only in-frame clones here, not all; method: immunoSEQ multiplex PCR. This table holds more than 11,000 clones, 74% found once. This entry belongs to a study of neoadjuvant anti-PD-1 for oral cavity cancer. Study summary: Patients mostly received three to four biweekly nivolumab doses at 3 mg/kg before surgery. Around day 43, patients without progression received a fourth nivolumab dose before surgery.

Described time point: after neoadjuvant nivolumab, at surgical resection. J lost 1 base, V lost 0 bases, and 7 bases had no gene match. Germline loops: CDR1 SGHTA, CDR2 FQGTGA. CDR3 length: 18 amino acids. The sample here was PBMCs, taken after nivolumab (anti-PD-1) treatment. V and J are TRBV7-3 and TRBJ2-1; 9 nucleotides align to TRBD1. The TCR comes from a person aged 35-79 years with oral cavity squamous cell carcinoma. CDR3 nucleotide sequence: TGTGCCAGCAGCTTAACTTTTGGGACAGGGATGTCCTACAATGAGCAGTTCTTC. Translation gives CASSLTFGTGMSYNEQFF. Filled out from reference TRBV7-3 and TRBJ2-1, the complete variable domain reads GAGVSQTPSNKVTEKGKYVELRCDPISGHTALYWYRQSLGQGPEFLIYFQGTGAADDSGLPNDRFFAVRPEGSVSTLKIQRTERGDSAVYLCASSLTFGTGMSYNEQFFGPGTRLTVL.